This entry is about one TCR beta chain. This sample was included in a study of cytomegalovirus exposure and HLA in healthy donors. Primers included in the PCR were 60 Vbeta and 13 Jbeta primers. The method was immunoSEQ multiplex PCR; TCRdb's version includes in-frame clones alone and lacks a portion of them. This sample has around 140,000 clones, with over 70% found just once. The sequence was obtained from a woman in her forties in good health and CMV-seronegative. What was sequenced was PBMCs.

The CDR3 coding sequence is TGCGCCAGCAGCCATCGTCAGGTCGGTCATGGCTACACCTTC. This encodes CASSHRQVGHGYTF. V usage is TRBV4-1 and J usage is TRBJ1-2; D is ambiguous. Germline loops: CDR1 MGHRA, CDR2 YSYEKL. This CDR3 has 14 amino acids. V shed 3 bases and J shed 6 bases, with 14 bases lying between them.